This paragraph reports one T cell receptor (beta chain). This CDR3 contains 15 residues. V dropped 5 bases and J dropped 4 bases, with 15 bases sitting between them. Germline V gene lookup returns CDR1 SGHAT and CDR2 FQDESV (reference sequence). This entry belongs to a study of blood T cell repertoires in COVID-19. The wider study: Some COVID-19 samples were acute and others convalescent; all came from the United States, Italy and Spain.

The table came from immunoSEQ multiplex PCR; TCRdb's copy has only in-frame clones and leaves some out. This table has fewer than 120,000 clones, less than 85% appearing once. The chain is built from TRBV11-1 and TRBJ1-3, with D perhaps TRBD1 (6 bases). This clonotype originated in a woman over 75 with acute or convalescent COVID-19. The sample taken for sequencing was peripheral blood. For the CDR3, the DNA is TGTGCCAGCAGCCGAACACAGGGCTCCGGAAACACCATATATTTT. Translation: CASSRTQGSGNTIYF.